This TCR beta chain was identified in a study of identical twins. Notes on the study in general: Analyses of zero insertions could be partly confounded by invariant MAIT and iNKT cells.

Each CDR3 protein is one row after TCRdb ran MiXCR on the 5' RACE reads. This table holds fewer than 800,000 distinct CDR3 sequences, roughly 7.2% found once. About this clonotype itself: Its antigen is undetermined.

There are 15 residues in the CDR3. Per the germline V gene, CDR1 is MNHNS and CDR2 is SASEGT. With 6 bases removed from V and 1 base from J, the gap between germline ends came to 14 bases. These same records also appear under a second study, on yellow fever vaccine responses in identical twins.

Specimen: PBMCs. The sequence was collected from a woman between 18 and 29 years old in good health. V gene TRBV6-1 combines with J gene TRBJ2-3; maybe TRBD1 (6 bases). The CDR3 protein is CASRPQGLGTDTQYF. In DNA, the CDR3 is TGTGCCAGCAGGCCACAGGGATTGGGCACAGATACGCAGTATTTT.